This TCR beta chain originates from a study of T cell repertoires in cytomegalovirus infection. For the study at large: In public TCR beta signatures, there were indications of both CMV infection and matching HLA type.

The study's findings and limits: Across the ex vivo response, the dominant clonotypes were HLA-C-restricted CMV-specific TCR beta clonotypes.

TCRdb itself ran the reads through MiXCR, one entry per CDR3 protein. The repertoire holds roughly 120,000 distinct CDR3 sequences, with around 30% as singletons. Regarding this clonotype: The target antigen is unknown.

Trimming cost V 7 bases and J 2 bases, with 21 bases left between them. The CDR3 consists of 15 residues. Germline V gene sequence: CDR1 SQVTM, CDR2 ANQGSEA. This specimen consisted of CD8+ T cells from cultured PBMCs, obtained from culture after CMV antigen stimulation. V is TRBV29-1 and J is TRBJ2-7; possibly TRBD1 or TRBD2 for D (5 bases each). This sequence originates from a human donor in good health (CMV status not recorded). Some clones in this sample may be carry-over from other donors' samples. CDR3 amino acids: CSARSPGPNPYEQYF. The CDR3 DNA reads TGCAGCGCGAGGAGCCCGGGACCGAACCCCTACGAGCAGTACTTC.